The clone carrying this T cell receptor beta chain appeared once. Its cognate antigen is unknown. This sample was included in a study of shared clonotypes between healthy human individuals. The overall study: The study drew on two women and three men aged 18 to 49 as donors. Study-wide points: Rarefaction showed that sequencing of sorted subsets was incomplete (despite large depth).

The junction had 5 bases not matched to a gene; V was cut back by 7 bases and J by 5 bases. The CDR3 totals 13 residues. Germline-derived CDR1 and CDR2 are SQVTM and ANQGSEA. A deep-level run was used for the assay. The sorted-subset replicate PCRs were given around 190 ng DNA, which is tens of thousands of T cell genomes. Repertoires were generated with immunoSEQ multiplex PCR, while TCRdb's copy carries only in-frame clones and drops some. The table lists 300,000 to 400,000 clones, around 70% of them singletons. Sample: memory CD4+ T cells sorted from blood. As to subset: CD45RA-negative fraction. This receptor was identified in a man aged 25 to 40 in good health. The rearrangement links TRBV29-1 to TRBJ2-1, with 10 positions matching TRBD1. DNA for the CDR3: TGCAGCGCCCAGGACAGGGGGGACAATGAGCAGTTCTTC. Amino acid sequence: CSAQDRGDNEQFF.